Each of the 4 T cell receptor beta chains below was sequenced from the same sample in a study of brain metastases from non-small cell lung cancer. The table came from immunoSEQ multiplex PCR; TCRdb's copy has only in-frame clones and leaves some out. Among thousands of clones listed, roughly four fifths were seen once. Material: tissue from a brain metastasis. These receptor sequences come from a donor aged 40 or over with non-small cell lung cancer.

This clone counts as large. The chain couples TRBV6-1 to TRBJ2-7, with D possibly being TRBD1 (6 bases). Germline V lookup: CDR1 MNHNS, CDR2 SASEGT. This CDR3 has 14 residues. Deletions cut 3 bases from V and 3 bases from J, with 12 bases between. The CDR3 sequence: CASSETGTVYEQYF. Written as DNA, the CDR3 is TGTGCCAGCAGTGAGACAGGAACGGTCTACGAGCAGTACTTC.

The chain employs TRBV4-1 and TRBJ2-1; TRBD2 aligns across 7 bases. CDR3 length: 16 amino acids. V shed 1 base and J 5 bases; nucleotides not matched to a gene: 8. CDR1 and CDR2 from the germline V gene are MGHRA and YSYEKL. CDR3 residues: CASSQGLAAGHNEQFF. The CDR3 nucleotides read TGCGCCAGCAGCCAAGGACTAGCCGCAGGACACAATGAGCAGTTCTTC.

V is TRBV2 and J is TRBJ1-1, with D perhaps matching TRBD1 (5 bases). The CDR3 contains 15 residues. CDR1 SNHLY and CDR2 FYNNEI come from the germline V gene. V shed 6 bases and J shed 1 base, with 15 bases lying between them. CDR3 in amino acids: CASRVGGIENTEAFF. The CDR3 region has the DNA TGTGCCAGCAGGGTGGGGGGGATCGAGAACACTGAAGCTTTCTTT.

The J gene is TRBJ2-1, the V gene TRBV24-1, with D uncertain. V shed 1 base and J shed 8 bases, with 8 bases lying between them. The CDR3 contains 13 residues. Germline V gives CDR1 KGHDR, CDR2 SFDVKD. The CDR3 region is CATSDFGVHEQFF. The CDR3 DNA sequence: TGTGCCACCAGTGATTTTGGGGTACATGAGCAGTTCTTC.